This TCR beta chain originates from a study of T cell responses to AZD1222 COVID-19 vaccine. Notes on the study in general: An increase in Spike-specific TCR breadth and depth was observed after two AZD1222 doses. Spike was spanned by vaccine-associated CD4 TCRs, which were dominant at 160-218 and 743-854. Repertoires in all cases were sampled only once the peak T cell response had passed.

CDR1 and CDR2 (germline): LNHNV, YYDKDF (reference sequence). Trimming took off 1 base at V and 3 bases at J, with 13 bases between the two ends. This CDR3 is built from 16 residues. For this clone: Its specificity is not known.

Sequencing used immunoSEQ multiplex PCR; TCRdb keeps in-frame clones, though not all of them. This sample has 120,000 or so clones, with 75% to 95% found just once. The sequencing here drew on peripheral blood, taken 28 days after the second dose of the MenACWY control vaccine. The receptor comes from an adult who received the MenACWY meningococcal vaccine as a control. The chain employs TRBV15 and TRBJ2-1; no clear D. CDR3 bases: TGTGCCACCAGCAGAGCTTCTAGTGCCGGCTACAATGAGCAGTTCTTC. Protein: CATSRASSAGYNEQFF.